This T cell receptor beta chain was profiled in a study of cytomegalovirus exposure and HLA in healthy donors. The study's findings and limits: A few CMV-associated chains were confirmed in vitro to be specific for CMV antigens. According to a later analysis, most TCR beta chains associated with CMV appeared HLA-restricted. Listed as cytomegalovirus-associated were 150 or so TCR beta chains.

PCR employed 60 Vbeta and 13 Jbeta primers. Sequencing was performed with immunoSEQ multiplex PCR; in TCRdb, only in-frame clones are kept and a portion is missing. The sample comprises 120,000 to 150,000 clones, around 84% of which are singletons, and around 3% rests with the top ten. Nominal health characterized the donors when sampled, though unrecorded immune exposures were likely. About this clone: Its antigen is currently unknown.

Sequenced sample: PBMCs. The clonotype was recovered from a man in his forties or fifties in good health and CMV-seropositive.

The CDR3 protein is CASNYGTPKNTEAFF. DNA for the CDR3: TGCGCCAGCAACTATGGGACACCCAAGAACACTGAAGCTTTCTTT. The V and J genes are TRBV5-1 and TRBJ1-1; a weak D match, TRBD1 (6 bases). Germline V gene data show CDR1 as SGHRS and CDR2 as YFSETQ. The CDR3 length is 15 residues. V lost 6 bases and J 1 base, leaving 16 bases between the germline ends. The whole variable domain, remainder taken from reference TRBV5-1 and TRBJ1-1, is KAGVTQTPRYLIKTRGQQVTLSCSPISGHRSVSWYQQTPGQGLQFLFEYFSETQRNKGNFPGRFSGRQFSNSRSEMNVSTLELGDSALYLCASNYGTPKNTEAFFGQGTRLTVV.